This T cell receptor beta chain was sequenced for a study of Tregs in tolerant kidney transplant recipients. This CDR3 region has 15 residues. Trimming stripped 0 bases from V and 5 bases from J, with 10 bases between. CDR1 and CDR2 from the germline V gene are LGHNA and YNFKEQ. The repertoire was sequenced with immunoSEQ multiplex PCR; TCRdb's copy has only in-frame clones and lacks some. In the table there are 100,000 to 120,000 clones, around 87% of which are singletons. This TCR derives from a human donor who received a combined kidney and bone marrow transplant. This chain joins TRBV4-2 and TRBJ2-2; D might be TRBD2 (5 bases). Sequenced material: CD4+ T cells from blood, taken before the transplant. The CDR3 loop reads CASSQDWLATGELFF. DNA for the CDR3: TGTGCCAGCAGCCAAGATTGGTTAGCGACCGGGGAGCTGTTTTTT.